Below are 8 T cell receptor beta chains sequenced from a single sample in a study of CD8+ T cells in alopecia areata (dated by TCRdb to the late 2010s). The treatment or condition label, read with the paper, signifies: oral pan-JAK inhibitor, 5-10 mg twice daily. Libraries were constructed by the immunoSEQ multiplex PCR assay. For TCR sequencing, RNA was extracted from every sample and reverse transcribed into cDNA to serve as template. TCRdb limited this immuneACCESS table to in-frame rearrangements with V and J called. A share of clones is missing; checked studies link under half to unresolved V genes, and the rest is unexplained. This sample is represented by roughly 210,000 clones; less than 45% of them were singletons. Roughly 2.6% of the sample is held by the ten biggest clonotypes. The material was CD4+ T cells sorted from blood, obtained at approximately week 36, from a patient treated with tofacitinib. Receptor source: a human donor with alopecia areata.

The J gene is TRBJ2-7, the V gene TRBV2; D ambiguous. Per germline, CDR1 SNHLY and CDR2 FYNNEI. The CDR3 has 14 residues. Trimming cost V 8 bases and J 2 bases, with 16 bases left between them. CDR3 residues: CASFGPLGTYEQYF. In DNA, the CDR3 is TGTGCCAGCTTTGGGCCCTTAGGGACCTACGAGCAGTACTTC. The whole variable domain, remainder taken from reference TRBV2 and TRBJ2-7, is EPEVTQTPSHQVTQMGQEVILRCVPISNHLYFYWYRQILGQKVEFLVSFYNNEISEKSEIFDDQFSVERPDGSNFTLKIRSTKLEDSAMYFCASFGPLGTYEQYFGPGTRLTVT.

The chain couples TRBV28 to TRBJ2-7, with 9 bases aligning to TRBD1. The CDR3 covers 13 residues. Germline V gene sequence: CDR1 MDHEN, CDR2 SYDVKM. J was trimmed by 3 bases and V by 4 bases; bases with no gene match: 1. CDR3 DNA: TGTGCCAGCAGTTACAGGGGGCTCTACGAGCAGTACTTC. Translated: CASSYRGLYEQYF. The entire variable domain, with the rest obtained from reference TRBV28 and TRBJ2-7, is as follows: DVKVTQSSRYLVKRTGEKVFLECVQDMDHENMFWYRQDPGLGLRLIYFSYDVKMKEKGDIPEGYSVSREKKERFSLILESASTNQTSMYLCASSYRGLYEQYFGPGTRLTVT.

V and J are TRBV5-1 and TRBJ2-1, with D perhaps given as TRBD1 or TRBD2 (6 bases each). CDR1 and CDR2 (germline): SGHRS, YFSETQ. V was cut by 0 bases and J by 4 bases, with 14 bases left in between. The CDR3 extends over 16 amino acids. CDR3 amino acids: CASSLVGGQYYNEQFF. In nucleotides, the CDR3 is TGCGCCAGCAGCTTGGTGGGGGGACAATATTACAATGAGCAGTTCTTC.

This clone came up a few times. CDR3 in DNA: TGTGCCAGCAGCTTAGTGTTCGCAGGGAGCAATGAGCAGTTCTTC. Its protein is CASSLVFAGSNEQFF. J is TRBJ2-1 and V is TRBV7-2; either TRBD1 or TRBD2 may supply D (5 bases each). Germline CDR1 is SGHTA and CDR2 is FQGNSA. The CDR3 runs to 15 residues. Between the trimmed V and J ends, which lost 1 base and 6 bases, there was a span of 13 bases. Looking up the rest from reference TRBV7-2 and TRBJ2-1 gives the full variable domain: GAGVSQSPSNKVTEKGKDVELRCDPISGHTALYWYRQSLGQGLEFLIYFQGNSAPDKSGLPSDRFSAERTGGSVSTLTIQRTQQEDSAVYLCASSLVFAGSNEQFFGPGTRLTVL.

The CDR3 nucleotides read TGTGCCAGCAGATACAGGGATCGACCGTTGAGCTACACCTTC. Its translation: CASRYRDRPLSYTF. The V call is TRBV4-2, the J call TRBJ1-2; perhaps TRBD1 as D (6 bases). The germline V and J ends were trimmed by 6 bases and 9 bases, with 20 bases remaining between them. In germline, CDR1 is LGHNA, CDR2 YNFKEQ. CDR3 size: 14 residues.

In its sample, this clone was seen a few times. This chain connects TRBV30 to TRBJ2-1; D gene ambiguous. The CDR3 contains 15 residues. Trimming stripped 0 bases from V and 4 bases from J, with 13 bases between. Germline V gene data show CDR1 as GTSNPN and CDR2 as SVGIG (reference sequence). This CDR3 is CAWSVGMGRYNEQFF. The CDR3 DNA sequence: TGTGCCTGGAGTGTAGGAATGGGCCGTTACAATGAGCAGTTCTTC.

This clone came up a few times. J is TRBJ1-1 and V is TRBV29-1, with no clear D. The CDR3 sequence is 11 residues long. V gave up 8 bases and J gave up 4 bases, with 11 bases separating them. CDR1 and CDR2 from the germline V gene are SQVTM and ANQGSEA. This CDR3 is CSSTLGTEAFF. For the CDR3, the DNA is TGCAGCTCTACCCTGGGCACTGAAGCTTTCTTT.

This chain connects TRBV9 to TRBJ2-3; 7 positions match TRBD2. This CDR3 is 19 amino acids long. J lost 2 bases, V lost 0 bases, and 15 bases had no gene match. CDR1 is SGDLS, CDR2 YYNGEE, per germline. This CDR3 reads CASSVGLGNRAGVTDTQYF. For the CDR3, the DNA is TGTGCCAGCAGCGTAGGGTTGGGGAATCGCGCGGGGGTCACAGATACGCAGTATTTT.